What follows are 29 T cell receptor beta chains derived from one specimen sequenced in a study of shared clonotypes between healthy human individuals. This table comes from immunoSEQ multiplex PCR, and its TCRdb copy is limited to in-frame clones, with some not included. There are around 340,000 clones in the sample; around four fifths occur only once, and roughly 10% lies in the top ten. Sequenced input: memory CD4+ T cells sorted from blood. The subset: CD45RA-negative fraction. The receptors shown here come from a man in his thirties or forties in good health.

The CDR3 loop reads CASSPTGGRRRTYEQYF. The CDR3 nucleotides read TGTGCCAGCAGCCCCACCGGGGGGCGGAGACGAACCTACGAGCAGTACTTC. The V call is TRBV13, the J call TRBJ2-7; possibly TRBD2 for D (7 bases). The CDR3 runs to 17 residues. The V and J ends lost 5 bases and 2 bases respectively, with 22 bases between them. The germline gives CDR1 PRHDT, CDR2 FYEKMQ (reference sequence).

About this clone itself: This CDR3 is also generated by other DNA sequences in the sample. The chain has TRBV6-1 and TRBJ2-1, with TRBD1 matching 7 bases. The CDR3 totals 13 residues. J was trimmed by 2 bases and V by 8 bases; bases with no gene match: 3. Germline V gene lookup returns CDR1 MNHNS and CDR2 SASEGT. The CDR3 DNA reads as TGTGCCAGCCGACAGGGCCCCTACAATGAGCAGTTCTTC. Encoded protein: CASRQGPYNEQFF.

The chain links TRBV11-3 to TRBJ2-5, with D possibly being TRBD2 (7 bases). The V and J ends lost 5 bases and 5 bases respectively, with 15 bases between them. This CDR3 is 14 amino acids long. CDR1 is SGHNT and CDR2 is YENEEA in the germline V gene. The CDR3 nucleotides are TGTGCCAGCAGCCGAGGGGGGGCTGCGGAGACCCAGTACTTC. It translates to CASSRGGAAETQYF.

The chain combines TRBV18 with TRBJ2-1; D perhaps matches TRBD1 (5 bases). CDR1 and CDR2 (germline): KGHSH, LQKENI. CDR3 length: 15 residues. V shed 1 base and J shed 9 bases, with 16 bases lying between them. The CDR3 is CASSPQAGLKVEQFF. The CDR3, as DNA: TGTGCCAGCTCACCACAGGCAGGGTTGAAGGTTGAGCAGTTCTTC.

This clone was picked up a small number of times. This chain uses TRBV7-2 with TRBJ2-5; D ambiguous. This CDR3 comprises 14 residues. Trimming left V 5 bases short and J 7 bases short, with 17 bases between. Looked up from germline, CDR1 is SGHTA and CDR2 is FQGNSA. The CDR3 coding sequence is TGTGCCAGCAGCCCCCCGGGCCTTTTCGGGACCCAGTACTTC. Its translation: CASSPPGLFGTQYF.

The chain links TRBV27 to TRBJ2-2; D may be TRBD1 or TRBD2 (6 bases each). Germline V gene sequence: CDR1 MNHEY, CDR2 SMNVEV (reference sequence). The length of the CDR3 is 16 residues. V was trimmed by 1 base and J by 0 bases, leaving 9 bases between them. CDR3 amino acids: CASSLYGGANTGELFF. In DNA, the CDR3 is TGTGCCAGCAGTTTATACGGGGGCGCGAACACCGGGGAGCTGTTTTTT.

The V gene is TRBV4-1, the J gene TRBJ1-4, with TRBD1 identical over 8 bases. The CDR3 spans 14 residues. J gave up 8 bases and V 3 bases, and 5 bases lay outside the gene matches. CDR1 and CDR2 (germline): MGHRA, YSYEKL. The CDR3 bases are TGCGCCAGCAGCCAGGCGGACAGGGAGGAAAAACTGTTTTTT. Translating gives CASSQADREEKLFF.

Details on this clone: Different DNA sequences within this sample yield the same CDR3. The chain employs TRBV20-1 and TRBJ2-3; D is unresolved. Looked up from germline, CDR1 is DFQATT and CDR2 is SNEGSKA (reference sequence). Between the trimmed V and J ends, which lost 1 base and 6 bases, there was a span of 5 bases. This CDR3 is built from 11 residues. The CDR3 reads CSARGMDTQYF. For the CDR3, the DNA is TGCAGTGCTAGAGGGATGGATACGCAGTATTTT.

V is TRBV7-9 and J is TRBJ1-1, with D maybe TRBD1 (6 bases). CDR1 SEHNR and CDR2 FQNEAQ come from the germline V gene (reference sequence). Trimming shortened V by 5 bases and J by 9 bases, and 13 bases separated the two germline ends. The CDR3 sequence is 12 residues long. The CDR3 nucleotides read TGTGCCAGCAGCCCCGGACAGAATAAAGCTTTCTTT. The encoded protein is CASSPGQNKAFF.

The genes are TRBV6-6 and TRBJ2-2; D not resolved. The V end lost 2 bases, the J end lost 6 bases, and 13 bases lay between the germline ends. CDR1 and CDR2 from the germline V gene are MNHNY and SVGAGI (reference sequence). CDR3 size: 15 residues. The CDR3 DNA sequence: TGTGCCAGCAGTTACACAGAGGCAGGTTCCGGGGAGCTGTTTTTT. It is translated as CASSYTEAGSGELFF.

J is TRBJ2-3 and V is TRBV27, with a possible D match to TRBD1 (5 bases). Trimming stripped 3 bases from V and 0 bases from J, with 10 bases between. From germline, CDR1 is MNHEY and CDR2 SMNVEV (reference sequence). The CDR3 has 15 amino acids. The CDR3: CASSFYRPSTDTQYF. CDR3 DNA: TGTGCCAGCAGTTTTTACAGGCCCAGCACAGATACGCAGTATTTT.

Ten or more counts support this clone. The CDR3 sequence is CASSQGRGLVDEQYF. CDR3 DNA: TGCGCCAGCAGCCAAGGAAGGGGACTAGTAGACGAGCAGTACTTC. This chain joins TRBV4-3 and TRBJ2-7; 8 nucleotides agree with TRBD2. Germline V gene sequence: CDR1 LGHNA, CDR2 YSLEER. The CDR3 is made up of 15 amino acids. Germline trimming cut 1 base from V and 5 bases from J; bases unmatched to any gene: 7.

In its sample, this clone was seen once. The chain has TRBV7-9 and TRBJ2-1, with TRBD2 matching 12 bases. The CDR3 is made up of 16 amino acids. Losses at the gene ends were 1 base for V and 7 bases for J; bases not matched to a gene: 5. The germline V gene encodes CDR1 SEHNR and CDR2 FQNEAQ (reference sequence). The CDR3: CASSLGLAGVSNEQFF. The CDR3 region has the DNA TGTGCCAGCAGCTTAGGACTAGCGGGAGTGTCAAATGAGCAGTTCTTC.

The chain links TRBV14 to TRBJ2-1; 9 bases agree with TRBD2. CDR1 SGHDN and CDR2 FVKESK come from the germline V gene. V lost 1 base, J lost 12 bases, and 10 bases stayed unmatched. The CDR3 is made up of 15 amino acids. The DNA of the CDR3 is TGTGCCAGCAGCCAAGGTCGGCTAGCGGGATTTATGCAGTTCTTC. It yields the protein CASSQGRLAGFMQFF.

The CDR3 DNA reads as TGCGCCAGCAGCCAAGAGACTTGGGGGAACACCGGGGAGCTGTTTTTT. Encoded protein: CASSQETWGNTGELFF. The V call is TRBV4-3, the J call TRBJ2-2; D call uncertain. The germline CDR1 and CDR2 sequences are LGHNA and YSLEER. The CDR3 runs to 16 residues. The germline V and J ends were trimmed by 0 bases and 1 base, with 9 bases remaining between them.

The rearrangement links TRBV2 to TRBJ1-5, with D unresolved. V was cut by 0 bases and J by 3 bases, with 9 bases left in between. Germline V gene lookup returns CDR1 SNHLY and CDR2 FYNNEI. The CDR3 runs 15 residues. CDR3 in amino acids: CASSEASRSNQPQHF. The CDR3 bases are TGTGCCAGCAGTGAAGCGTCCCGGTCCAATCAGCCCCAGCATTTT. The whole variable domain, filled in from reference TRBV2 and TRBJ1-5, reads EPEVTQTPSHQVTQMGQEVILRCVPISNHLYFYWYRQILGQKVEFLVSFYNNEISEKSEIFDDQFSVERPDGSNFTLKIRSTKLEDSAMYFCASSEASRSNQPQHFGDGTRLSIL.

The genes are TRBV5-6 and TRBJ2-4; D gene uncertain. With 0 bases removed from V and 10 bases from J, the gap between germline ends came to 5 bases. The CDR3 sequence is 11 residues long. Per germline, CDR1 SGHDT and CDR2 YYEEEE. The CDR3 DNA sequence: TGTGCCAGCAGCTTGGAACGAATTCAGTACTTC. This encodes CASSLERIQYF.

This chain links TRBV6-5 with TRBJ2-7; 7 bases are shared with TRBD1. The CDR3 extends over 15 amino acids. The V gene end was trimmed by 4 bases and the J gene end by 2 bases; junction bases not matched to a gene: 8. Germline CDR1 reads MNHEY; CDR2 reads SVGAGI. CDR3: CASSSRHRGPYEQYF. DNA of the CDR3: TGTGCCAGCAGTTCCCGACACAGGGGACCCTACGAGCAGTACTTC.

The rearrangement joins TRBV19 to TRBJ1-1; 8 positions agree with TRBD1. Trimming cost V 8 bases and J 4 bases; bases outside gene matches: 9. Germline V gene lookup returns CDR1 LNHDA and CDR2 SQIVND (reference sequence). CDR3 length: 14 residues. DNA of the CDR3: TGTGCCAGTGGACGGACAGGGTTCGGCACTGAAGCTTTCTTT. Encoded protein: CASGRTGFGTEAFF.

The CDR3 DNA sequence: TGTGCCAGCAGCTTAAGACTGAACACCGGGGAGCTGTTTTTT. Its protein is CASSLRLNTGELFF. The chain is built from TRBV7-7 and TRBJ2-2, with D unresolved. Germline V lookup: CDR1 SSHAT, CDR2 FNYEAQ (reference sequence). V dropped 2 bases and J dropped 1 base, with 5 bases sitting between them. This CDR3 spans 14 amino acids.

This chain connects TRBV5-6 to TRBJ1-5; tentatively, D is TRBD1 (6 bases). V lost 1 base and J lost 3, with 11 bases in between. CDR1 is SGHDT and CDR2 is YYEEEE in the germline V gene. The CDR3 sequence is 15 residues long. CDR3 in amino acids: CASSLFRQDNQPQHF. The CDR3 coding sequence is TGTGCCAGCAGCTTGTTCCGACAGGACAATCAGCCCCAGCATTTT.

The chain's CDR3 is CASSPTAGVEETQYF. The CDR3 coding sequence is TGTGCCAGCAGCCCTACAGCGGGAGTAGAAGAGACCCAGTACTTC. The J gene is TRBJ2-5, the V gene TRBV7-8; 8 bases fit TRBD2. Germline CDR1 SGHVS, CDR2 FQNEAQ. The CDR3 is 15 residues long. J lost 3 bases, V lost 5 bases, and 8 bases had no gene match.

Turning to this clone: The junction differs from germline at one of its ends, possibly a read error. The V and J genes are TRBV4-3 and TRBJ2-3; D is unresolved. The germline gives CDR1 LGHNA, CDR2 YSLEER. This CDR3 region has 14 residues. CDR3 region: CASSQDSRTNTQYF. Here the CDR3 DNA reads TGCGCCAGCAGCCAAGATAGCCGCACAAATACGCAGTATTTT.

This clone was seen only once. The rearrangement joins TRBV7-2 to TRBJ2-2; 12 bases line up with TRBD2. The V gene's germline CDR1 is SGHTA and CDR2 FQGNSA. Losses at the gene ends were 0 bases for V and 6 bases for J; bases not matched to a gene: 11. The CDR3 runs to 19 residues. The CDR3 DNA is TGTGCCAGCAGCTTAGCCCAGACTAGCGGGAGTATGGGTTCCGGGGAGCTGTTTTTT. This codes for CASSLAQTSGSMGSGELFF.

This clone was picked up one time. V gene TRBV5-4 combines with J gene TRBJ2-3; 7 bases match TRBD1. V lost 3 bases, J lost 5 bases, and 9 bases stayed unmatched. CDR1 is SGHNT and CDR2 is YYREEE in the germline V gene (reference sequence). CDR3 length equals 15 residues. DNA for the CDR3: TGTGCCAGCAGCTCCCTAGACAGGGCGGTAGATACGCAGTATTTT. Its protein product is CASSSLDRAVDTQYF. Using reference TRBV5-4 and TRBJ2-3 for the parts outside the CDR3, the full variable domain is ETGVTQSPTHLIKTRGQQVTLRCSSQSGHNTVSWYQQALGQGPQFIFQYYREEENGRGNFPPRFSGLQFPNYSSELNVNALELDDSALYLCASSSLDRAVDTQYFGPGTRLTVL.

The chain links TRBV5-1 to TRBJ1-2; unclear D gene. Germline CDR1 SGHRS, CDR2 YFSETQ. Trimming took 2 bases from V and 4 from J, leaving 12 bases between them. The CDR3 totals 14 residues. CDR3 DNA sequence: TGCGCCAGCAGCTTTAATCAGGCCCTCTATGGCTACACCTTC. Amino acids: CASSFNQALYGYTF.

This clone was seen only once. This rearrangement joins TRBV5-1 to TRBJ2-1, with D perhaps matching TRBD1 or TRBD2 (5 bases each). The germline V gene has CDR1 SGHRS and CDR2 YFSETQ. The CDR3 has 16 amino acids. V lost 0 bases to trimming and J lost 9 bases, with 19 bases between them. The CDR3: CASSLGQGAGLREQFF. For the CDR3, the DNA is TGCGCCAGCAGCTTGGGCCAGGGTGCGGGCTTACGTGAGCAGTTCTTC.

This clone was counted once. This chain uses TRBV18 with TRBJ2-7; 8 nucleotides agree with TRBD2. Germline V gives CDR1 KGHSH, CDR2 LQKENI. This CDR3 has 15 residues. Germline trimming cut 6 bases from V and 3 bases from J; bases unmatched to any gene: 10. For the CDR3, the DNA is TGTGCCAGCTCTGCTCACCCGCGGGAGGACTACGAGCAGTACTTC. Amino acid sequence: CASSAHPREDYEQYF.

The chain combines TRBV27 with TRBJ2-1; the match to TRBD2 covers 12 bases. The CDR3 loop spans 16 amino acids. The germline gives CDR1 MNHEY, CDR2 SMNVEV (reference sequence). The V and J ends lost 2 bases and 8 bases, in that order; junction bases with no gene match: 7. The CDR3 DNA reads TGTGCCAGCAGTTTACTTAAACTAGCGGGAGGCGATGAGCAGTTCTTC. This sequence encodes CASSLLKLAGGDEQFF.